The rows below give T cell receptor beta chains drawn from one sample of a study of blood T cell repertoires in COVID-19. Assay used: immunoSEQ multiplex PCR; TCRdb lists only in-frame clones, some missing. The sample has around 150,000 clones, around 83% seen once. Sequencing was performed on peripheral blood. All receptors derive from a man younger than 35 with acute or convalescent COVID-19. The CDR3 runs from the conserved cysteine through the conserved F or W. D genes are given only for firm matches. The size of a clone is reported for some rows only, either as once, few or many, or as a class for expanded clones.

v_gene	d_gene	j_gene	abundance	CDR3aa	CDR3nt
TRBV27	-	TRBJ1-5	-	CASSPQDSNQPQHF	TGTGCCAGCAGTCCCCAGGATAGCAATCAGCCCCAGCATTTT
TRBV7-9	-	TRBJ2-2	-	CASSLVRVVELFF	TGTGCCAGCAGCTTAGTGAGGGTCGTGGAGCTGTTTTTT
TRBV6-5	TRBD1	TRBJ1-5	few	CASKTGNQPQHF	TGTGCCAGCAAGACAGGGAATCAGCCCCAGCATTTT
TRBV5-1	-	TRBJ1-6	-	CASSLPGQNSPLHF	TGCGCCAGCAGCTTACCAGGGCAAAATTCACCCCTCCACTTT
TRBV21-1	-	TRBJ2-2	-	CASSLDRLAGGNTGELFF	TGTGCCAGCAGCCTCGACCGACTAGCGGGGGGGAACACCGGGGAGCTGTTTTTT
TRBV19	-	TRBJ2-2	-	CASTTANTGELFF	TGTGCCAGTACGACAGCGAACACCGGGGAGCTGTTTTTT
TRBV6-5	TRBD1	TRBJ1-2	few	CASSRDRARTGYTF	TGTGCCAGCAGTCGCGACAGGGCCCGGACTGGCTACACCTTC
TRBV6-5	-	TRBJ1-4	-	CASSYSRKMVEKLFF	TGTGCCAGCAGTTACTCGCGGAAGATGGTCGAAAAACTGTTTTTT
TRBV7-2	-	TRBJ2-6	-	CASSFTGANVLTF	TGTGCCAGCAGCTTCACTGGGGCCAACGTCCTGACTTTC
TRBV21-1	-	TRBJ2-3	-	CASSARQGADTQYF	TGTGCCAGCAGCGCTCGACAGGGCGCAGATACGCAGTATTTT
TRBV6-4	TRBD2	TRBJ2-1	-	CASSDSGRGDYNEQFF	TGTGCCAGCAGTGACTCGGGTCGGGGGGACTACAATGAGCAGTTCTTC
TRBV9	TRBD2	TRBJ2-5	-	CASAEGLAGQETQYF	TGTGCCAGCGCCGAAGGACTAGCGGGGCAAGAGACCCAGTACTTC
TRBV7-2	TRBD1	TRBJ1-6	-	CASSSQGTGVSSPLHF	TGTGCCAGCAGCTCCCAAGGGACAGGGGTTAGTTCACCCCTCCACTTT
TRBV14	-	TRBJ1-4	-	CASSHRGTPWKLFF	TGTGCCAGCAGCCACAGGGGTACACCCTGGAAACTGTTTTTT
TRBV3-1/TRBV3-2	TRBD2	TRBJ2-1	-	CASRAGGDEQFF	TGTGCCAGCAGAGCGGGGGGGGATGAGCAGTTCTTC
TRBV7-8	-	TRBJ2-7	-	CASSLSRGMDEQYF	TGTGCCAGCAGCTTAAGTCGGGGAATGGACGAGCAGTACTTC
TRBV5-1	-	TRBJ2-5	-	CASSLVPGAQETQYF	TGCGCCAGCAGCTTGGTCCCAGGGGCCCAAGAGACCCAGTACTTC
TRBV5-4	-	TRBJ1-2	-	CASSPPGGLSDYGYTF	TGTGCCAGCAGCCCCCCTGGAGGATTGAGCGACTATGGCTACACCTTC
TRBV7-9	-	TRBJ2-1	once	CASSPWGVDEQFF	TGTGCCAGCAGCCCCTGGGGGGTGGATGAGCAGTTCTTC
TRBV19	-	TRBJ1-3	-	CASSMAIGNTIYF	TGTGCCAGTAGTATGGCCATCGGAAACACCATATATTTT
TRBV9	-	TRBJ2-3	-	CASSVVERGPQYF	TGTGCCAGCAGCGTAGTCGAGCGCGGGCCGCAGTATTTT
TRBV11-2	-	TRBJ2-1	-	CASSLDQETPYNEQFF	TGTGCCAGCAGCTTAGATCAGGAAACCCCCTACAATGAGCAGTTCTTC